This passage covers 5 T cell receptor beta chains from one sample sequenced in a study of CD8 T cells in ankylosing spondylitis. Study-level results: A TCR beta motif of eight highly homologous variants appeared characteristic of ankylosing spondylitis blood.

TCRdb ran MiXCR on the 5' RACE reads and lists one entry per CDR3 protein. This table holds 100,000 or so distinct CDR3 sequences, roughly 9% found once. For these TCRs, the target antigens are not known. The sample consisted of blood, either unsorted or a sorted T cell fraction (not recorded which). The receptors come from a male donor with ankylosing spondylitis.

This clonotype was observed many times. The CDR3 sequence: CASSSVPGRWNEQFF. CDR3 DNA: TGTGCCAGCAGCTCCGTCCCCGGGAGGTGGAATGAGCAGTTCTTC. The chain uses TRBV5-6 and TRBJ2-1; 7 positions match TRBD2. Germline loops: CDR1 SGHDT, CDR2 YYEEEE. The V segment lost 3 bases and the J segment 7 bases; nucleotides outside the gene matches: 10. The CDR3 has 15 amino acids.

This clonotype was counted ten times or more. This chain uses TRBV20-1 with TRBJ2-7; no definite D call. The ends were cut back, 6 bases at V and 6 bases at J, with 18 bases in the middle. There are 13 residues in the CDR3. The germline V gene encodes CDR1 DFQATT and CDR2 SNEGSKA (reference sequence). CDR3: CSADGHALFEQYF. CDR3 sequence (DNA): TGCAGTGCAGACGGGCACGCCTTGTTCGAGCAGTACTTC.

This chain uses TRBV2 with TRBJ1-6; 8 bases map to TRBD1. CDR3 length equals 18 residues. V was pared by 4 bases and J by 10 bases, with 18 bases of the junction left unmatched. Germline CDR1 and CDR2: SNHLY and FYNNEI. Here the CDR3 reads CASSVEQGGTWVGSPLHF. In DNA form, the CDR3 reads TGTGCCAGCAGTGTGGAACAGGGGGGAACCTGGGTTGGCTCACCCCTCCACTTT.

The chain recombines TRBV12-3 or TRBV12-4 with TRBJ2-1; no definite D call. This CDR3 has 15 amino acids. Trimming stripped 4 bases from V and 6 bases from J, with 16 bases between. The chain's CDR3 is CASSSSQSYGNEQFF. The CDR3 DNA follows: TGTGCCAGCAGTTCGTCCCAGAGTTATGGCAATGAGCAGTTCTTC.

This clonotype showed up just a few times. CDR3 coding DNA: TGTGCCGAAGACAGCTACGAGCAGTACGTC. This sequence encodes CAEDSYEQYV. The rearrangement links TRBV19 to TRBJ2-7; D is perhaps TRBD1 (5 bases). CDR1 and CDR2 (germline): LNHDA, SQIVND (reference sequence). Trimming took 11 bases from V and 3 from J, leaving 8 bases between them. This CDR3 has 10 residues.